The clone carrying this TCR beta chain showed up just a few times. Its specificity is not known. A single record per CDR3 protein comes from TCRdb applying MiXCR to the 5' RACE reads. The sample consists of over 400,000 distinct CDR3 sequences, roughly 26% of them appearing once. Trimming left V 0 bases short and J 0 bases short, with 7 bases between. The CDR3 is 14 amino acids. CDR1 is SGHRS, CDR2 YFSETQ, per germline. The data are from a study of CD8 T cells in ankylosing spondylitis. The study's findings and limits: Roughly 8 highly homologous variants formed a TCR beta motif that appeared characteristic of ankylosing spondylitis blood.

The clonotype comes from a male donor with ankylosing spondylitis. Specimen: blood, either unsorted or a sorted T cell fraction (not recorded which). This chain links TRBV5-1 with TRBJ2-7; D is uncertain. The CDR3 here is CASSLGYSSYEQYV. The DNA for the CDR3 is TGCGCCAGCAGCTTGGGGTATAGCTCCTACGAGCAGTACGTC.